The clone carrying this T cell receptor beta chain was seen a few times. TCRdb fed the RT-PCR reads into MiXCR, producing one record per CDR3 protein. There are 650,000 to 800,000 distinct CDR3 sequences in the sample; about 14% occur only once, and roughly 3.9% lies in the top ten. The sample consisted of memory CD4+ T cells from blood. The receptor was derived from a female donor in good health, serving as a healthy control.

The CDR3: CASSLNRGRYGYTF. As DNA, the CDR3 is TGTGCCAGCAGCCTCAACAGGGGGCGGTATGGCTACACCTTC. The V gene is TRBV7-2, the J gene TRBJ1-2; 9 bases match TRBD1. Losses at the gene ends were 5 bases for V and 5 bases for J; bases not matched to a gene: 6. CDR3 size: 14 residues. Germline assignment: CDR1 SGHTA and CDR2 FQGNSA. The variable domain in full, completed from reference TRBV7-2 and TRBJ1-2, reads GAGVSQSPSNKVTEKGKDVELRCDPISGHTALYWYRQSLGQGLEFLIYFQGNSAPDKSGLPSDRFSAERTGGSVSTLTIQRTQQEDSAVYLCASSLNRGRYGYTFGSGTRLTVV.